These T cell receptor beta chains were read from a single sample in a study of blood T cell repertoires in COVID-19. This table comes from immunoSEQ multiplex PCR, and its TCRdb copy is limited to in-frame clones, with some not included. The data contain 130,000 to 150,000 clones, more than 80% of them singletons. What was sequenced was peripheral blood. Every receptor here comes from a woman aged 55-70 years with active COVID-19. Each CDR3 is given with its conserved first and last residue. D genes are given only for firm matches. Rows give clone size only sometimes, using once, few, many, or a class for an expanded clone.

cdr3_nt: TGTGCCAGCAGCCGAGCTTCAAATCAGCCCCAGCATTTT; cdr3_aa: CASSRASNQPQHF; v_call: TRBV7-3; d_call: NA; clone_size: NA; j_call: TRBJ1-5
cdr3_nt: TGTGCCAGCAGCTTCCCTCAGGGGGCGGTGAACACTGAAGCTTTCTTT; cdr3_aa: CASSFPQGAVNTEAFF; v_call: TRBV7-8; d_call: TRBD1; clone_size: NA; j_call: TRBJ1-1
cdr3_nt: TGTGCCAGCAGCTTCTCGATAGCGGGAGACTACGAGCAGTACTTC; cdr3_aa: CASSFSIAGDYEQYF; v_call: TRBV7-9; d_call: TRBD2; clone_size: NA; j_call: TRBJ2-7
cdr3_nt: TGTGCCAGCTCACCACGACGCGGGAGCTCCTACGAGCAGTACTTC; cdr3_aa: CASSPRRGSSYEQYF; v_call: TRBV18; d_call: TRBD2; clone_size: NA; j_call: TRBJ2-7
cdr3_nt: TGTGCCAGCAGCCAAGATGGGACTAGCGCGAGCTCCTACAATGAGCAGTTCTTC; cdr3_aa: CASSQDGTSASSYNEQFF; v_call: TRBV3-1/TRBV3-2; d_call: TRBD2; clone_size: NA; j_call: TRBJ2-1
cdr3_nt: TGTGCCTGGAGTGGGGGGGACTACACATACGAGCAGTACTTC; cdr3_aa: CAWSGGDYTYEQYF; v_call: TRBV30; d_call: TRBD2; clone_size: NA; j_call: TRBJ2-7
cdr3_nt: TGTGCCAGCAGCGACTTCAGGGGACTGAACACTGAAGCTTTCTTT; cdr3_aa: CASSDFRGLNTEAFF; v_call: TRBV11-2; d_call: NA; clone_size: NA; j_call: TRBJ1-1
cdr3_nt: TGTGCCAGCAGTTACTCGGGAGACTACGAGCAGTACTTC; cdr3_aa: CASSYSGDYEQYF; v_call: TRBV6-5; d_call: NA; clone_size: NA; j_call: TRBJ2-7
cdr3_nt: TGTGCCAGCAGCCAAGACGCTACCCCGGGAAGGCAGGCTGGAAACACCATATATTTT; cdr3_aa: CASSQDATPGRQAGNTIYF; v_call: TRBV4-2; d_call: NA; clone_size: NA; j_call: TRBJ1-3
cdr3_nt: TGTGCCAGCAGTACCGCGACCGGGATGGGATATGGCTACACCTTC; cdr3_aa: CASSTATGMGYGYTF; v_call: TRBV6-5; d_call: NA; clone_size: NA; j_call: TRBJ1-2
cdr3_nt: TGCGCCAGCAGCCAAGATCGGAGCAGCAGAACCCAAAATGAAAAACTGTTTTTT; cdr3_aa: CASSQDRSSRTQNEKLFF; v_call: TRBV4-3; d_call: NA; clone_size: once; j_call: TRBJ1-4
cdr3_nt: TGTGCCAGCAGAAATGGAGATCAGCCCCAGCATTTT; cdr3_aa: CASRNGDQPQHF; v_call: TRBV12-3/TRBV12-4; d_call: NA; clone_size: NA; j_call: TRBJ1-5
cdr3_nt: TGTGCCACCAGCAGAGAACCAGGGGGTGGGTACGAGCAGTACTTC; cdr3_aa: CATSREPGGGYEQYF; v_call: TRBV15; d_call: TRBD1; clone_size: NA; j_call: TRBJ2-7
cdr3_nt: TGCGCCAGCAGCTTGGATGGTAGCTCCTACAATGAGCAGTTCTTC; cdr3_aa: CASSLDGSSYNEQFF; v_call: TRBV5-1; d_call: NA; clone_size: NA; j_call: TRBJ2-1
cdr3_nt: TGCGCCAGCAGTGAAGGGGTAGTAAATAAGGAGACCCAGTACTTC; cdr3_aa: CASSEGVVNKETQYF; v_call: TRBV10-1; d_call: NA; clone_size: NA; j_call: TRBJ2-5
cdr3_nt: TGTGCCAGCATCCAGGGAGAGGGGGCGAATTCACCCCTCCACTTT; cdr3_aa: CASIQGEGANSPLHF; v_call: TRBV6-6; d_call: TRBD1; clone_size: NA; j_call: TRBJ1-6
cdr3_nt: TGTGCCAGCAGTGAGAGGCGGGCCCCCTACAATGAGCAGTTCTTC; cdr3_aa: CASSERRAPYNEQFF; v_call: TRBV2; d_call: NA; clone_size: NA; j_call: TRBJ2-1
cdr3_nt: TGTGCCAGCAGTGCAGGGGAGTTTTATAGCAATCAGCCCCAGCATTTT; cdr3_aa: CASSAGEFYSNQPQHF; v_call: TRBV6-1; d_call: NA; clone_size: NA; j_call: TRBJ1-5
cdr3_nt: TGTGCCAGCAGCTTAAACCGGGACAGGGGTTACGAGCAGTACTTC; cdr3_aa: CASSLNRDRGYEQYF; v_call: TRBV7-9; d_call: TRBD1; clone_size: few; j_call: TRBJ2-7
cdr3_nt: TGTGCCTGGGCGGGACAGCCAAACACCATATATTTT; cdr3_aa: CAWAGQPNTIYF; v_call: TRBV30; d_call: TRBD1; clone_size: NA; j_call: TRBJ1-3
cdr3_nt: TGTGCCAGCAGTCCCGGGATTAAAGTTCGTAATGAGCAGTTCTTC; cdr3_aa: CASSPGIKVRNEQFF; v_call: TRBV28; d_call: NA; clone_size: NA; j_call: TRBJ2-1
cdr3_nt: TGTGCCAGCAGTTTTGCGTCTAGCGGGGCCCTAGGTACGCAGTATTTT; cdr3_aa: CASSFASSGALGTQYF; v_call: TRBV27; d_call: TRBD2; clone_size: NA; j_call: TRBJ2-3
cdr3_nt: TGCGCCAGCAGCCAAGATGGGGGGACAGGGTCGGCTAACTATGGCTACACCTTC; cdr3_aa: CASSQDGGTGSANYGYTF; v_call: TRBV4-1; d_call: TRBD1; clone_size: once; j_call: TRBJ1-2
cdr3_nt: TGTGCCAGCAGTTTGGGTACAGGGGGTCCCGAACAAGCTTTCTTT; cdr3_aa: CASSLGTGGPEQAFF; v_call: TRBV27; d_call: TRBD1; clone_size: NA; j_call: TRBJ1-1
cdr3_nt: TGTGCCAGCAGCCCGGGAAACTATGGCTACACCTTC; cdr3_aa: CASSPGNYGYTF; v_call: TRBV28; d_call: NA; clone_size: NA; j_call: TRBJ1-2
cdr3_nt: TGTGCCAGCAGTTTTAGCGGGAGGACAGATACGCAGTATTTT; cdr3_aa: CASSFSGRTDTQYF; v_call: TRBV6-5; d_call: TRBD2; clone_size: NA; j_call: TRBJ2-3
cdr3_nt: TGTGCCAGCAGAGGGGACTACGGTGGCTACACCTTC; cdr3_aa: CASRGDYGGYTF; v_call: TRBV12-3/TRBV12-4; d_call: NA; clone_size: NA; j_call: TRBJ1-2
cdr3_nt: TGTGCCAGCAGCTTGGGGTCAGGCGTCCAGCCCCAGCATTTT; cdr3_aa: CASSLGSGVQPQHF; v_call: TRBV5-5; d_call: NA; clone_size: NA; j_call: TRBJ1-5
cdr3_nt: TGTGCCAGCAGCGTAGTTTGGACTAGCGGGACCTCCTACAATGAGCAGTTCTTC; cdr3_aa: CASSVVWTSGTSYNEQFF; v_call: TRBV9; d_call: TRBD2; clone_size: once; j_call: TRBJ2-1
cdr3_nt: TGTGCCAGCTCACCCGGGGGGCGCAGGGACTACGAGCAGTACTTC; cdr3_aa: CASSPGGRRDYEQYF; v_call: TRBV18; d_call: NA; clone_size: NA; j_call: TRBJ2-7
cdr3_nt: TGTGCCAGTAGTATTAGCCTGAGCTATGGCTACACCTTC; cdr3_aa: CASSISLSYGYTF; v_call: TRBV19; d_call: NA; clone_size: NA; j_call: TRBJ1-2
cdr3_nt: TGCGCCAGCAGCTTAACAGGGGTTAATGAAAAACTGTTTTTT; cdr3_aa: CASSLTGVNEKLFF; v_call: TRBV5-1; d_call: TRBD1; clone_size: NA; j_call: TRBJ1-4
cdr3_nt: TGCAGCGTTGCCCTCGAGGGCAGGAATCAGCCCCAGCATTTT; cdr3_aa: CSVALEGRNQPQHF; v_call: TRBV29-1; d_call: NA; clone_size: once; j_call: TRBJ1-5
cdr3_nt: TGTGCCAGCAGCTTAGGGGACAGAAGATCCTACGAGCAGTACTTC; cdr3_aa: CASSLGDRRSYEQYF; v_call: TRBV7-9; d_call: TRBD1; clone_size: NA; j_call: TRBJ2-7
cdr3_nt: TGCAGTGCTATCTACGGTACGGAACTGTTTTTT; cdr3_aa: CSAIYGTELFF; v_call: TRBV20-1; d_call: NA; clone_size: NA; j_call: TRBJ1-4
cdr3_nt: TGTGCCAGCAGCCGGGGACAGGGGAGCAATCAGCCCCAGCATTTT; cdr3_aa: CASSRGQGSNQPQHF; v_call: TRBV5-5; d_call: TRBD1; clone_size: few; j_call: TRBJ1-5
cdr3_nt: TGTGCCAGCAGCCGAGCCGAAGGACAGCCGGTGCGTTTGAACAATGAGCAGTTCTTC; cdr3_aa: CASSRAEGQPVRLNNEQFF; v_call: TRBV7-8; d_call: NA; clone_size: NA; j_call: TRBJ2-1
cdr3_nt: TGCGCCAGCAGCAAGGGACTAAACAATGAGCAGTTCTTC; cdr3_aa: CASSKGLNNEQFF; v_call: TRBV5-1; d_call: TRBD2; clone_size: NA; j_call: TRBJ2-1
cdr3_nt: TGCGCCAGCAGCCAAGAGTACGGGAGGATCTCAGAGACCCAGTACTTC; cdr3_aa: CASSQEYGRISETQYF; v_call: TRBV4-3; d_call: TRBD2; clone_size: once; j_call: TRBJ2-5
cdr3_nt: TGTGCCAGCAGTAAAAAACCCAACAGGGTTCTATTCCCTTTCTTC; cdr3_aa: CASSKKPNRVLFPFF; v_call: TRBV6-5; d_call: NA; clone_size: NA; j_call: TRBJ2-1
cdr3_nt: TGTGCCAGCTCACCAAACAGGAACACTGAAGCTTTCTTT; cdr3_aa: CASSPNRNTEAFF; v_call: TRBV18; d_call: NA; clone_size: NA; j_call: TRBJ1-1
cdr3_nt: TGTGCCAGCAGCCCCTTTAGACAGACGGATAATGAAAAACTGTTTTTT; cdr3_aa: CASSPFRQTDNEKLFF; v_call: TRBV28; d_call: NA; clone_size: once; j_call: TRBJ1-4
cdr3_nt: TGTGCCAGCTCAGGTTCAGGGGAGTACGAGCAGTACTTC; cdr3_aa: CASSGSGEYEQYF; v_call: TRBV18; d_call: NA; clone_size: NA; j_call: TRBJ2-7
cdr3_nt: TGTGCCAGCAGTGTGACTAGCGTGGGGCAAGAGACCCAGTACTTC; cdr3_aa: CASSVTSVGQETQYF; v_call: TRBV2; d_call: TRBD2; clone_size: NA; j_call: TRBJ2-5
cdr3_nt: TGTGCCAGCAGACCGGGTCCTAGTTCCTACGAGCAGTACTTC; cdr3_aa: CASRPGPSSYEQYF; v_call: TRBV5-5; d_call: NA; clone_size: NA; j_call: TRBJ2-7
cdr3_nt: TGTGCCATCAGTGACAGTGGTTCCTACGAGCAGTACTTC; cdr3_aa: CAISDSGSYEQYF; v_call: TRBV10-3; d_call: NA; clone_size: NA; j_call: TRBJ2-7
cdr3_nt: TGTGCCAGCAGGCCCGACAGGCCTCTCTATGGCTACACCTTC; cdr3_aa: CASRPDRPLYGYTF; v_call: TRBV28; d_call: NA; clone_size: NA; j_call: TRBJ1-2
cdr3_nt: TGTGCCAGCAGTTTTGCCAGGGCCTACGAGCAGTACTTC; cdr3_aa: CASSFARAYEQYF; v_call: TRBV27; d_call: NA; clone_size: NA; j_call: TRBJ2-7
cdr3_nt: TGTGCCAGCAGCATACAGGGCCCCATCGGCTACGAGCAGTACTTC; cdr3_aa: CASSIQGPIGYEQYF; v_call: TRBV7-9; d_call: NA; clone_size: NA; j_call: TRBJ2-7
cdr3_nt: TGTGCCAGTCCTCGGAGGGGATTAGCCTACGAGCAGTACTTC; cdr3_aa: CASPRRGLAYEQYF; v_call: TRBV21-1; d_call: NA; clone_size: NA; j_call: TRBJ2-7
cdr3_nt: TGTGCCAGCAGCGCGGACAGGTCCTTTTATGGCTACACCTTC; cdr3_aa: CASSADRSFYGYTF; v_call: TRBV9; d_call: TRBD1; clone_size: NA; j_call: TRBJ1-2
cdr3_nt: TGTGCCAGCAGCCGACCTAGCGGGAGGGCCCGAGATGAGCAGTTCTTC; cdr3_aa: CASSRPSGRARDEQFF; v_call: TRBV27; d_call: TRBD2; clone_size: NA; j_call: TRBJ2-1